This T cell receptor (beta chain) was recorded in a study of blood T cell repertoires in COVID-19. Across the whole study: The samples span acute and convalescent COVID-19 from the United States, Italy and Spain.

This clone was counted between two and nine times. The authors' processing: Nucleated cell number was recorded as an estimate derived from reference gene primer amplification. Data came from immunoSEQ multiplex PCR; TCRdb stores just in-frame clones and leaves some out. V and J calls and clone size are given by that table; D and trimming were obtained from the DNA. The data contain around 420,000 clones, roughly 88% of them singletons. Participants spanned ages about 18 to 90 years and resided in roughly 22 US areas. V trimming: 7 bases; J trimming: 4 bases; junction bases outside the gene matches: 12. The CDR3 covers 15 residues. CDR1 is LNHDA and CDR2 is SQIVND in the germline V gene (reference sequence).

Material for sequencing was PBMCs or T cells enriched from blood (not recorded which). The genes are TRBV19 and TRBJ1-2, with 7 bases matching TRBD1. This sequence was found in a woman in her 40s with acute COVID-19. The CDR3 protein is CASKVVLRDSYGYTF. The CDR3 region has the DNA TGTGCCAGTAAGGTTGTCCTCCGGGACAGCTATGGCTACACCTTC.